Listed below are T cell receptor beta chains from one sample, sequenced in a study of blood T cell repertoires in COVID-19. The protocol was immunoSEQ multiplex PCR, while the TCRdb copy is restricted to in-frame clones and leaves out a portion. The data hold approximately 54,000 clones, with 90% observed a single time. Input material: peripheral blood. These receptors all come from a woman aged 40-49 years with active COVID-19. Both conserved end residues are part of each CDR3. The D gene is left open where the match is weak. Clone size, where shown, is once, few, many, or a class for clones that have expanded.

TGTGCTAGTGGCTTTGGTATCTCGGCAGGGGTTATCGACGAGCAGTACTTC,CASGFGISAGVIDEQYF,TRBJ2-7,.,TRBV12-5,.
TGTGCCAGCAGCTGGTTGTTGAGCGGGGGTTACGACAATGAGCAGTTCTTC,CASSWLLSGGYDNEQFF,TRBJ2-1,.,TRBV4-2,TRBD2
TGCAGCGGACAGCTAGCGGGGGGGCAAGAGCAGTTCTTC,CSGQLAGGQEQFF,TRBJ2-1,.,TRBV29-1,TRBD2
TGTGCCACCAGCAGAGATCGGACTAGCGGGGGGACATACAATGAGCAGTTCTTC,CATSRDRTSGGTYNEQFF,TRBJ2-1,.,TRBV15,TRBD2
TGTGCCAGCTCACCAGTTCCCTTTGGGGCTGGGCAAAGCCCAACAAACACTGAAGCTTTCTTT,CASSPVPFGAGQSPTNTEAFF,TRBJ1-1,.,TRBV18,.
TGTGCCAGCAGCTTGACTAGCGGGGGGGCCGCGATCTCCTACGAGCAGTACTTC,CASSLTSGGAAISYEQYF,TRBJ2-7,.,TRBV7-2,TRBD2
TGTGCCAGCAGCTTCCGGCGGGGGTACGGGGAGCTGTTTTTT,CASSFRRGYGELFF,TRBJ2-2,.,TRBV5-6,TRBD2
TGCGCCAGCAGCTTGGACAATGCCTTCTACGAGCAGTACTTC,CASSLDNAFYEQYF,TRBJ2-7,few,TRBV5-1,.
TGTGCCAGCAGCTTGGACCGAACGGGGGGAACCAAGATCAATGAGCAGTTCTTC,CASSLDRTGGTKINEQFF,TRBJ2-1,once,TRBV7-8,TRBD2
TGTGCCAGTAGTATCGGCGGAGACGAGCAGTACTTC,CASSIGGDEQYF,TRBJ2-7,.,TRBV19,.
TGTGCCAGCAACGGGGGGTTTCCCGGGGAGCTGTTTTTT,CASNGGFPGELFF,TRBJ2-2,.,TRBV2,TRBD2
TGTGCAAGTCGCCCCCCGAGTACTTCCTATAATTCACCCCTCCACTTT,CASRPPSTSYNSPLHF,TRBJ1-6,.,TRBV12-2,.
TGCGCCAGCAGCCAGGGAAGTCGCGGCTACACCTTC,CASSQGSRGYTF,TRBJ1-2,.,TRBV5-1,.
TGTGCCAGCAGCTCAAGCCTCGGGGTCGAGACTGAAGCTTTCTTT,CASSSSLGVETEAFF,TRBJ1-1,once,TRBV5-4,.
TGTGCCACCAGCAGAGACAGGGGTGAGACCCAGTACTTC,CATSRDRGETQYF,TRBJ2-5,once,TRBV15,.
TGTGCCAGCAGCTCCAGGATGGCAGGGACTGAAGCTTTCTTT,CASSSRMAGTEAFF,TRBJ1-1,.,TRBV7-2,.